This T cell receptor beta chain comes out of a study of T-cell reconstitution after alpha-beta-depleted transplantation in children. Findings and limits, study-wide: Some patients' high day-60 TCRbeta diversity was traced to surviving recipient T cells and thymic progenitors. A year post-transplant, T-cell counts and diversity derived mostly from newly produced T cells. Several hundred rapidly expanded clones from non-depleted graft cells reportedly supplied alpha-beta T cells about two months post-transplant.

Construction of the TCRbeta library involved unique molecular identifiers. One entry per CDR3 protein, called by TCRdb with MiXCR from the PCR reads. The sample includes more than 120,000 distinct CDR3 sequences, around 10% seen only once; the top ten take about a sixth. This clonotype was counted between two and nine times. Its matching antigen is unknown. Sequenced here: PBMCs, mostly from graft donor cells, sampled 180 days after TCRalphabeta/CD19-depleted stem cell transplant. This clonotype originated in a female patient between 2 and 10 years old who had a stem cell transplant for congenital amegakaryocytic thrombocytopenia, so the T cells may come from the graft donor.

The CDR3 coding sequence is TGTGCCAGCAGTTTAAAGCGCACGGCCAATGAGCAGTTCTTC. It codes for CASSLKRTANEQFF. The rearrangement joins TRBV12-3 or TRBV12-4 to TRBJ2-1; D gene uncertain. Trimming shortened V by 2 bases and J by 6 bases, and 11 bases separated the two germline ends. The CDR3 totals 14 residues.